The sequence of this T cell receptor (beta chain) was determined in a study of cytomegalovirus exposure and HLA in healthy donors. Study-level information: Clustering assigned 81% of the roughly 430 genotyped donors to the Caucasian-associated ancestry cluster.

The germline V and J ends were trimmed by 7 bases and 3 bases, with 15 bases remaining between them. Looked up from germline, CDR1 is KGHSH and CDR2 is LQKENI. The CDR3 is 14 residues long. This clone was counted a few times. 60 Vbeta and 13 Jbeta primers were used in PCR. Profiled with immunoSEQ multiplex PCR; TCRdb holds only in-frame clones, not every one. This table holds about 130,000 clones, approximately 80% found once. The TCR comes from a man aged 35-49 years in good health and CMV-seronegative. The genes are TRBV18 and TRBJ1-1; D may be TRBD1 (5 bases). Material: PBMCs. In DNA form, the CDR3 reads TGTGCCAGCTTAGAGGGGACTTTAGACACTGAAGCTTTCTTT. Its translation: CASLEGTLDTEAFF. Together with reference TRBV18 and TRBJ1-1, the CDR3 gives the full variable domain: NAGVMQNPRHLVRRRGQEARLRCSPMKGHSHVYWYRQLPEEGLKFMVYLQKENIIDESGMPKERFSAEFPKEGPSILRIQQVVRGDSAAYFCASLEGTLDTEAFFGQGTRLTVV.